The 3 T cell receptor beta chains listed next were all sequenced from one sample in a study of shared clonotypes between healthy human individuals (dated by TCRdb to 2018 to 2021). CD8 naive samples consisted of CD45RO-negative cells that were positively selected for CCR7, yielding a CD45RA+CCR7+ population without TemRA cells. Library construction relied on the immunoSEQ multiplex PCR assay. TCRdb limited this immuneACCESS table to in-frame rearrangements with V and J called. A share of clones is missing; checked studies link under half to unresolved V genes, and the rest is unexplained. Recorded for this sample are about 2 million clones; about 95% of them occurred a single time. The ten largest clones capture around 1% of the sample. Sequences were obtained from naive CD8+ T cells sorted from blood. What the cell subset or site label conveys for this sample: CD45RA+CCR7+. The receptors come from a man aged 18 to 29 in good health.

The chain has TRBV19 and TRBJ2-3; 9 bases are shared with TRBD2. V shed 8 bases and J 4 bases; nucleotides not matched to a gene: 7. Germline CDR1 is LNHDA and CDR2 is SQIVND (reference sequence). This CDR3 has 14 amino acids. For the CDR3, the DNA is TGTGCCAGTGGAATAGCGGGAGTCCCAGATACGCAGTATTTT. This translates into CASGIAGVPDTQYF.

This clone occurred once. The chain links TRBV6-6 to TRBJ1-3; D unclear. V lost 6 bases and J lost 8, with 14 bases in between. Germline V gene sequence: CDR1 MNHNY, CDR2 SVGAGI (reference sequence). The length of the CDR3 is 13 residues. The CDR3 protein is CASRSGAEDTIYF. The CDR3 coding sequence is TGTGCCAGCAGGTCAGGAGCCGAAGACACCATATATTTT.

The CDR3 here is CASSSPDGSYEQYF. The CDR3 coding sequence is TGTGCCAGCAGTTCACCGGACGGCTCCTACGAGCAGTACTTC. The chain links TRBV28 to TRBJ2-7; D gene unclear. The V end lost 4 bases, the J end lost 0 bases, and 10 bases lay between the germline ends. The CDR3 is 14 residues long. Germline-derived CDR1 and CDR2 are MDHEN and SYDVKM. Combining the CDR3 with reference TRBV28 and TRBJ2-7 gives the whole variable domain DVKVTQSSRYLVKRTGEKVFLECVQDMDHENMFWYRQDPGLGLRLIYFSYDVKMKEKGDIPEGYSVSREKKERFSLILESASTNQTSMYLCASSSPDGSYEQYFGPGTRLTVT.